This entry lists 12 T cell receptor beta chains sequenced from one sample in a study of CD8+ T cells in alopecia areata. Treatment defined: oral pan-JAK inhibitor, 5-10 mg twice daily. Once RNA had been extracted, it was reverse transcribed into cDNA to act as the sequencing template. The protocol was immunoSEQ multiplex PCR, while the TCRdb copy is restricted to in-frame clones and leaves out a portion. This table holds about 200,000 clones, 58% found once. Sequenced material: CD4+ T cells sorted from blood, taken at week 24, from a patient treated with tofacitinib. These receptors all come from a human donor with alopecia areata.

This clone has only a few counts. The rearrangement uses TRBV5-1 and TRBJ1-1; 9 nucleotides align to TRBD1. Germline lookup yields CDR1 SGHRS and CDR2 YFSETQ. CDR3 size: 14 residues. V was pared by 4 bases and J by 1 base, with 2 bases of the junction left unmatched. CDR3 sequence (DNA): TGCGCCAGCAGCGTGGGACAGGGGAACACTGAAGCTTTCTTT. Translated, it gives CASSVGQGNTEAFF.

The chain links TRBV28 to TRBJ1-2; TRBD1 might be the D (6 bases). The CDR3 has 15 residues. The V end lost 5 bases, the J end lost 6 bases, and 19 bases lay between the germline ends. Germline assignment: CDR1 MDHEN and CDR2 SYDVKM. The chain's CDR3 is CASSRISGRGDGYTF. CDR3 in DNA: TGTGCCAGCAGTCGAATCTCGGGCAGGGGAGATGGCTACACCTTC.

For the CDR3, the DNA is TGTGCCACCAGCAGAGATCTTCGGTTAGGACTGATCCACTTT. Translation: CATSRDLRLGLIHF. The chain joins TRBV15 to TRBJ1-6, with D unresolved. The germline V and J ends were trimmed by 0 bases and 17 bases, with 17 bases remaining between them. The CDR3 totals 14 residues. The germline V gene has CDR1 LNHNV and CDR2 YYDKDF (reference sequence).

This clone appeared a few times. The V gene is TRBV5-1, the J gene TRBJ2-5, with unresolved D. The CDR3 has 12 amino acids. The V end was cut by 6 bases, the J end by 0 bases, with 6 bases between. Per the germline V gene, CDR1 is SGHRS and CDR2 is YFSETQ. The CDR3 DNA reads TGCGCCAGCATGCCGGACCAAGAGACCCAGTACTTC. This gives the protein CASMPDQETQYF. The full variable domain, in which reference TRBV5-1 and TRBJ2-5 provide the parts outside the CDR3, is KAGVTQTPRYLIKTRGQQVTLSCSPISGHRSVSWYQQTPGQGLQFLFEYFSETQRNKGNFPGRFSGRQFSNSRSEMNVSTLELGDSALYLCASMPDQETQYFGPGTRLLVL.

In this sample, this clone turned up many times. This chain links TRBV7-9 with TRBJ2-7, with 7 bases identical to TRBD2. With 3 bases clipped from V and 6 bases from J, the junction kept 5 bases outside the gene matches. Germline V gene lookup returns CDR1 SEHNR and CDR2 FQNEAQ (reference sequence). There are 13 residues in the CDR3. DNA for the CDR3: TGTGCCAGCAGCTTCCTCCGGGAGGCCGAGCAGTACTTC. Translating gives CASSFLREAEQYF.

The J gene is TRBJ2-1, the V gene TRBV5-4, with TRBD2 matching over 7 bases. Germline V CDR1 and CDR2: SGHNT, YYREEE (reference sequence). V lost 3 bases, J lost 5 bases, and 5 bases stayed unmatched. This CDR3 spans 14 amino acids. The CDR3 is CASSYGLDNNEQFF. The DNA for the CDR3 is TGTGCCAGCAGCTACGGACTAGATAACAATGAGCAGTTCTTC.

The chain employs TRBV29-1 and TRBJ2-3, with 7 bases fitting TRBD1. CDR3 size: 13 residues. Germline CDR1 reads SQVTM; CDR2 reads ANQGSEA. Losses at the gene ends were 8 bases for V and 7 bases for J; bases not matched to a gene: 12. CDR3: CSLDRDRGNTQYF. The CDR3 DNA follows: TGCAGCTTAGACCGGGACAGAGGGAATACGCAGTATTTT.

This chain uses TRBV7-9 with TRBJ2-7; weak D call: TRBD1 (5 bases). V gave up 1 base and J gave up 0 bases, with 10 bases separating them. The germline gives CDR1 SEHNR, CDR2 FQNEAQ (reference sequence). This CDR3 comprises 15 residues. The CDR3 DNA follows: TGTGCCAGCAGCTTAGTGACAGAAAGCTCCTACGAGCAGTACTTC. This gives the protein CASSLVTESSYEQYF.

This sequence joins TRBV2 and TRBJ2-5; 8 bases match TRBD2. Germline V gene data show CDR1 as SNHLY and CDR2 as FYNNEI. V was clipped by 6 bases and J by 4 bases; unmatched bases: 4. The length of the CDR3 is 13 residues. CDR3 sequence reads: CASRGLGRETQYF. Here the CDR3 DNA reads TGTGCCAGCAGGGGACTAGGTCGAGAGACCCAGTACTTC.

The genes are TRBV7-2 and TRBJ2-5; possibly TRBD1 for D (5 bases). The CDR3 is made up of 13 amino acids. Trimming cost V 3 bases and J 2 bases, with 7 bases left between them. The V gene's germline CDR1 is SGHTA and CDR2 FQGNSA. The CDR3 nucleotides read TGTGCCAGCAGCTTCAACAGGCAAGAGACCCAGTACTTC. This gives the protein CASSFNRQETQYF.

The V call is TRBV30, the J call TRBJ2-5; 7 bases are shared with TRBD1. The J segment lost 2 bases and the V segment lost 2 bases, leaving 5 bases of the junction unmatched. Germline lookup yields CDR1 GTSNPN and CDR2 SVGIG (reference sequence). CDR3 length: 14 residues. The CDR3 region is CAWSLGTVQETQYF. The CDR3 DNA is TGTGCCTGGAGTTTAGGGACAGTTCAAGAGACCCAGTACTTC. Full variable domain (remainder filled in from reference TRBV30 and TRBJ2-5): SQTIHQWPATLVQPVGSPLSLECTVEGTSNPNLYWYRQAAGRGLQLLFYSVGIGQISSEVPQNLSASRPQDRQFILSSKKLLLSDSGFYLCAWSLGTVQETQYFGPGTRLLVL.

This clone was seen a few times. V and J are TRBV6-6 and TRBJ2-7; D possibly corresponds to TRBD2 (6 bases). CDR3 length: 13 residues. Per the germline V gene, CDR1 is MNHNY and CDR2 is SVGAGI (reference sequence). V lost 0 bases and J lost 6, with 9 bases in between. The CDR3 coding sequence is TGTGCCAGCAGTTACTCGCGGGGAGGCGAGCAGTACTTC. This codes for CASSYSRGGEQYF.